These T cell receptor beta chains were read from a single sample in a study of vaccination effects on CD4 cells after COVID-19. The method was immunoSEQ multiplex PCR; TCRdb's version includes in-frame clones alone and lacks a portion of them. The sample includes about 79,000 clones, about 74% of them seen just once. Their antigens are not known. The source material was CD4+ T cells from PBMCs cultured with HCoV-229E spike peptides, sampled before COVID-19 vaccination. The source of these receptors is a human donor who received a COVID-19 vaccine. CDR3s include the opening cysteine and the closing phenylalanine or tryptophan. Fields, in order: J gene, D gene, V gene, clone size, CDR3 protein, CDR3 DNA. D genes are given only for firm matches. Where a row states a size, it is once, few, many or the class of an expanded clone; other rows omit it.

TRBJ1-3	.	TRBV14	once	CASSQSRAASGNTIYF	TGTGCCAGCAGCCAATCCCGGGCTGCATCCGGAAACACCATATATTTT
TRBJ1-1	TRBD1	TRBV2	few	CASLGGGTEAFF	TGTGCCAGCCTAGGGGGCGGAACTGAAGCTTTCTTT
TRBJ1-1	.	TRBV6-1	.	CASSAETRGKMNTEAFF	TGTGCCAGCAGTGCTGAGACGCGGGGAAAGATGAACACTGAAGCTTTCTTT
TRBJ1-4	.	TRBV6-6	.	CASSYRVLPTNEKLFF	TGTGCCAGCAGTTACCGGGTTCTACCAACTAATGAAAAACTGTTTTTT
TRBJ2-1	.	TRBV29-1	few	CSVEGGVWDNEQFF	TGCAGCGTTGAAGGCGGGGTATGGGACAATGAGCAGTTCTTC
TRBJ1-2	.	TRBV3-1/TRBV3-2	.	CASSQVVGDGYTF	TGTGCCAGCAGCCAAGTCGTAGGGGATGGCTACACCTTC
TRBJ1-1	.	TRBV5-1	.	CASSLDKPNTEAFF	TGCGCCAGCAGCTTGGACAAGCCGAACACTGAAGCTTTCTTT
TRBJ1-4	TRBD1	TRBV5-1	.	CASRGQGARDEKLFF	TGCGCCAGCAGGGGACAGGGGGCGCGGGATGAAAAACTGTTTTTT
TRBJ1-5	.	TRBV7-2	.	CASSLLGGNQPQHF	TGTGCCAGCAGCTTATTAGGGGGCAATCAGCCCCAGCATTTT
TRBJ2-3	.	TRBV29-1	.	CSVDPGYGDTQYF	TGCAGCGTTGACCCAGGGTACGGAGATACGCAGTATTTT
TRBJ2-1	.	TRBV10-1	.	CASSPSNTDNEQFF	TGCGCCAGCAGTCCCTCGAACACCGACAATGAGCAGTTCTTC
TRBJ1-5	TRBD1	TRBV27	.	CASSITSGTGRLHF	TGTGCCAGCAGTATAACTTCCGGGACAGGGAGGCTGCATTTT
TRBJ2-1	.	TRBV2	.	CASGRDRRDNEQFF	TGTGCCAGCGGCCGGGACCGGAGGGACAATGAGCAGTTCTTC
TRBJ1-1	TRBD1	TRBV5-5	few	CASSSQGAGEAFF	TGTGCCAGCAGCTCGCAGGGGGCGGGTGAAGCTTTCTTT
TRBJ1-2	TRBD1	TRBV18	once	CASSPTGWDGYTF	TGTGCCAGCTCACCGACAGGGTGGGATGGCTACACCTTC
TRBJ1-3	.	TRBV2	.	CASSVTGPGNTIYF	TGTGCCAGCAGTGTCACGGGACCTGGAAACACCATATATTTT
TRBJ1-6	.	TRBV6-5	few	CASRAGWPLHF	TGTGCCAGCAGGGCAGGGTGGCCCCTCCACTTT
TRBJ2-5	.	TRBV18	.	CASSPRNGMETQYF	TGTGCCAGCTCACCACGAAACGGGATGGAGACCCAGTACTTC
TRBJ2-5	.	TRBV15	.	CATSRVQAQETQYF	TGTGCCACCAGCAGAGTGCAGGCACAAGAGACCCAGTACTTC
TRBJ2-2	.	TRBV5-1	.	CASSLGLAANTGELFF	TGCGCCAGCAGCTTGGGATTAGCGGCGAACACCGGGGAGCTGTTTTTT
TRBJ1-4	TRBD1	TRBV7-9	few	CASSFGQGNEKLFF	TGTGCCAGCAGCTTTGGACAGGGAAATGAAAAACTGTTTTTT
TRBJ2-2	.	TRBV6-5	.	CASRRVGGRTGELFF	TGTGCCAGCCGACGGGTAGGGGGGCGCACCGGGGAGCTGTTTTTT
TRBJ1-2	TRBD1	TRBV28	.	CASILNSGTGYTF	TGTGCCAGCATCTTAAACTCCGGGACAGGGTACACCTTC
TRBJ2-2	TRBD1	TRBV6-5	.	CASSLYRGGTGELFF	TGTGCCAGCAGTTTATACAGGGGTGGCACCGGGGAGCTGTTTTTT
TRBJ1-2	.	TRBV30	.	CASPRSTGVAGSGYTF	TGTGCCTCCCCCCGATCGACAGGCGTAGCCGGTAGTGGCTACACCTTC
TRBJ1-1	.	TRBV12-5	few	CASGLTVKAFF	TGTGCTAGTGGTTTGACAGTAAAAGCTTTCTTT
TRBJ2-5	.	TRBV5-1	.	CASSPLTAATQETQYF	TGCGCCAGCAGCCCCCTAACGGCGGCGACCCAAGAGACCCAGTACTTC
TRBJ1-6	.	TRBV6-1	once	CASSEWRDSIRGPLHF	TGTGCCAGCAGTGAGTGGAGGGACTCAATCAGAGGACCCCTCCACTTT
TRBJ1-1	TRBD1	TRBV5-1	once	CASSTDRVGANTEAFF	TGCGCCAGCAGCACGGACAGGGTGGGGGCGAACACTGAAGCTTTCTTT
TRBJ1-4	TRBD1	TRBV20-1	.	CSAKGQEKLFF	TGCAGTGCTAAGGGACAGGAAAAACTGTTTTTT
TRBJ2-1	.	TRBV6-5	.	CASRQQQGRGNEQFF	TGTGCCAGCAGGCAGCAACAGGGGAGGGGAAATGAGCAGTTCTTC
TRBJ1-3	.	TRBV30	.	CAWSVDAYGNTIYF	TGTGCCTGGAGTGTGGACGCGTATGGAAACACCATATATTTT
TRBJ1-3	.	TRBV3-1/TRBV3-2	.	CASSQQQGNSGNTIYF	TGTGCCAGCAGCCAACAACAGGGCAACTCTGGAAACACCATATATTTT
TRBJ2-1	.	TRBV5-1	.	CASSSRGDEVSNEQFF	TGCGCCAGCAGCTCCCGAGGGGATGAGGTATCCAATGAGCAGTTCTTC
TRBJ2-2	.	TRBV7-3	.	CASSLKGRSETGELFF	TGTGCCAGCAGCTTAAAGGGCAGGAGTGAGACCGGGGAGCTGTTTTTT
TRBJ1-1	.	TRBV11-3	once	CASSLPPDKNTEAFF	TGTGCCAGCAGCTTACCCCCCGACAAGAACACTGAAGCTTTCTTT
TRBJ2-1	.	TRBV13	once	CASSPGTDNEQFF	TGTGCCAGCAGCCCGGGGACCGACAATGAGCAGTTCTTC
TRBJ1-5	.	TRBV28	few	CASSGGTAYSNQPQHF	TGTGCCAGCAGTGGCGGGACCGCGTATAGCAATCAGCCCCAGCATTTT
TRBJ1-2	.	TRBV6-2/TRBV6-3	.	CASSLQGEYGYTF	TGTGCCAGCAGTTTACAGGGAGAATATGGCTACACCTTC
TRBJ2-1	TRBD1	TRBV2	few	CASSRDSNNEQFF	TGTGCCAGCAGCCGGGACAGTAACAATGAGCAGTTCTTC
TRBJ2-3	.	TRBV12-5	once	CASGLVKLTTDTQYF	TGTGCTAGTGGTTTGGTAAAGTTGACCACAGATACGCAGTATTTT
TRBJ1-2	.	TRBV27	few	CASSLYSLVGSGNYGYTF	TGTGCCAGCAGTTTATACTCATTAGTCGGCTCGGGTAACTATGGCTACACCTTC
TRBJ2-1	TRBD1	TRBV6-6	.	CATSRDSGWYEQFF	TGTGCCACTTCGAGGGACAGCGGTTGGTATGAGCAGTTCTTC
TRBJ2-1	.	TRBV19	.	CASRKQGAAYNEQFF	TGTGCCAGTAGGAAACAGGGTGCGGCCTACAATGAGCAGTTCTTC
TRBJ2-5	.	TRBV5-1	.	CASSFTSDHGETQYF	TGCGCCAGCAGCTTTACATCAGACCACGGAGAGACCCAGTACTTC